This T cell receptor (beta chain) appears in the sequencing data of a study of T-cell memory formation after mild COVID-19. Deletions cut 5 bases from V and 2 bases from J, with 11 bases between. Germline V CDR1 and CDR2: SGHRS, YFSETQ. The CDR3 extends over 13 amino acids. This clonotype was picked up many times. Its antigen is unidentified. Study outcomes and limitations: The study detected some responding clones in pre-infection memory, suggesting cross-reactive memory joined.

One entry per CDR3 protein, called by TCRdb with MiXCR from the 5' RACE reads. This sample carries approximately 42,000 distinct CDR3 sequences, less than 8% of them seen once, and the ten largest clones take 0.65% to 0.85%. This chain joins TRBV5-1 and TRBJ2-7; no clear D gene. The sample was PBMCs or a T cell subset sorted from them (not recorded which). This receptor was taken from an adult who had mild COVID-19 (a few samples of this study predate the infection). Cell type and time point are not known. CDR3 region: CASSETEPYEQYF. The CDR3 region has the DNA TGCGCCAGCAGTGAGACGGAGCCCTACGAGCAGTACTTC.